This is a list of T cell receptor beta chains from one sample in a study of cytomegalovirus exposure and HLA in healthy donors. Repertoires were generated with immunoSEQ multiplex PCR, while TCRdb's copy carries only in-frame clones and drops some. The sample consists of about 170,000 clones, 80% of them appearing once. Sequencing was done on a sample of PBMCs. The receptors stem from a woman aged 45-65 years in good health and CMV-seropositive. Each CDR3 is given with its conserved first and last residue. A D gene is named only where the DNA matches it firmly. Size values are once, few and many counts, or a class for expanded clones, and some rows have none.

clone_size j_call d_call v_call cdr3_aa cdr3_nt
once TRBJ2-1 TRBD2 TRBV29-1 CSAPRSGRFDNEQFF TGCAGCGCTCCAAGAAGCGGGAGGTTCGACAATGAGCAGTTCTTC
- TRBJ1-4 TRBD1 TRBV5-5 CASSLMTGQGEKLFF TGTGCCAGCAGCCTAATGACGGGACAGGGTGAAAAACTGTTTTTT
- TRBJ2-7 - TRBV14 CASSQGTGFEQYF TGTGCCAGCAGCCAAGGTACAGGGTTCGAGCAGTACTTC
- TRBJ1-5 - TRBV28 CASSSPHSLNQPQHF TGTGCCAGCAGTTCCCCCCACAGTTTGAATCAGCCCCAGCATTTT
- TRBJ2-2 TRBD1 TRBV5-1 CASSSLDRGANTGELFF TGCGCCAGCAGCTCACTGGACAGGGGGGCGAACACCGGGGAGCTGTTTTTT
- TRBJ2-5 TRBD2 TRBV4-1 CASSQDPSGGLETQYF TGCGCCAGCAGCCAAGATCCTAGCGGGGGGTTGGAGACCCAGTACTTC
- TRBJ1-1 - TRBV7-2 CASSLFAGASTEAFF TGTGCCAGCAGCTTATTCGCAGGGGCTTCGACTGAAGCTTTCTTT
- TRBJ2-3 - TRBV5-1 CASSWGLDTQYF TGCGCCAGCAGCTGGGGACTCGATACGCAGTATTTT
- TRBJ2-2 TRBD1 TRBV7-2 CASSLAHMRGRTGELFF TGTGCCAGCAGCTTAGCACATATGAGGGGGCGGACCGGGGAGCTGTTTTTT
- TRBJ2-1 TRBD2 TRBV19 CASLGLGTSGGGNEQFF TGTGCCAGTCTAGGCTTGGGGACTAGCGGGGGGGGGAATGAGCAGTTCTTC
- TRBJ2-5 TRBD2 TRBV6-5 CASSPGGTGETQYF TGTGCCAGCAGCCCCGGGGGGACGGGAGAGACCCAGTACTTC
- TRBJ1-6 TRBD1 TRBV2 CASSADQGQGGSPLHF TGTGCCAGCAGCGCCGACCAGGGACAGGGGGGTTCACCCCTCCACTTT